This T cell receptor (beta chain) was identified in a study of blood T cell repertoires in COVID-19. Study in general: Spain, Italy and the United States supplied samples that represented acute and convalescent COVID-19.

Original handling: Estimation of nucleated cell counts was performed using reference gene primer amplification. The assay was immunoSEQ multiplex PCR, and TCRdb's table has in-frame clones only and misses some. For V, J and clone size, that table is used; D and trimming come from the DNA. Among more than 200,000 clones, 80% to 90% were seen once, and the ten largest hold around 4.2%. Germline-derived CDR1 and CDR2 are GTSNPN and SVGIG (reference sequence). CDR3 length: 12 residues. V lost 4 bases and J 0 bases, leaving 4 bases between the germline ends. Sequences were obtained from peripheral blood. V and J are TRBV30 and TRBJ1-3; D is undetermined. The receptor comes from a man in his sixties with acute or convalescent COVID-19. The CDR3 loop reads CAWTVSGNTIYF. For the CDR3, the DNA is TGTGCCTGGACCGTCTCTGGAAACACCATATATTTT.